This TCR beta chain was captured in a study of cytomegalovirus exposure and HLA in healthy donors. The V end was cut by 3 bases, the J end by 8 bases, with 15 bases between. Germline V gives CDR1 SGHRS, CDR2 YFSETQ. The CDR3 is made up of 14 amino acids. Repertoires were generated with immunoSEQ multiplex PCR, while TCRdb's copy carries only in-frame clones and drops some. The profile shows some 240,000 clones, roughly 85% of them singletons. This clone appeared once. This clonotype originated in a woman aged 18-29 years in good health and CMV-seronegative. The chain links TRBV5-1 to TRBJ2-1; D might be TRBD2 (6 bases). The sequenced sample consisted of PBMCs. The CDR3 DNA reads TGCGCCAGCAGCTCTCTGGGGGGTATCGATGAGCAGTTCTTC. This codes for CASSSLGGIDEQFF.